The 9 T cell receptor beta chains below come from one sample, sequenced in a study of cytomegalovirus exposure and HLA in healthy donors. In the PCR, 60 Vbeta and 13 Jbeta primers were used. Measured with immunoSEQ multiplex PCR; TCRdb has only the in-frame clones, and not every one. The data hold roughly 150,000 clones, with about 77% observed a single time. Sequenced material: PBMCs. The origin of the receptors is a man under 40 in good health and CMV-seronegative.

This clone turned up a few times. The chain uses TRBV28 and TRBJ2-1, with 7 positions matching TRBD1. With 5 bases clipped from V and 7 bases from J, the junction kept 5 bases outside the gene matches. The CDR3 covers 13 residues. Germline V gives CDR1 MDHEN, CDR2 SYDVKM. CDR3 amino acids: CASSGYRGNEQFF. The DNA for the CDR3 is TGTGCCAGCAGTGGGTACAGGGGTAATGAGCAGTTCTTC. The full variable domain, in which reference TRBV28 and TRBJ2-1 provide the parts outside the CDR3, is DVKVTQSSRYLVKRTGEKVFLECVQDMDHENMFWYRQDPGLGLRLIYFSYDVKMKEKGDIPEGYSVSREKKERFSLILESASTNQTSMYLCASSGYRGNEQFFGPGTRLTVL.

The chain carries TRBV5-4 and TRBJ1-3, with D unresolved. Germline values: CDR1 SGHNT, CDR2 YYREEE (reference sequence). V was pared by 1 base and J by 0 bases, with 5 bases between. This CDR3 has 14 residues. The CDR3 DNA reads as TGTGCCAGCAGCTTGTACAGCTCTGGAAACACCATATATTTT. Encoded protein: CASSLYSSGNTIYF.

The chain has TRBV9 and TRBJ1-2; TRBD1 aligns across 8 bases. CDR3 length: 16 amino acids. Per the germline V gene, CDR1 is SGDLS and CDR2 is YYNGEE. Germline trimming cut 3 bases from V and 2 bases from J; bases unmatched to any gene: 9. The CDR3 bases are TGTGCCAGCAGCGACTCACAGGGGGTGGGAAACTATGGCTACACCTTC. Amino acid sequence: CASSDSQGVGNYGYTF.

The V gene is TRBV4-1, the J gene TRBJ2-3; 8 nucleotides agree with TRBD1. CDR1 and CDR2 (germline): MGHRA, YSYEKL. V lost 0 bases and J lost 4; bases outside the gene matches: 9. The CDR3 contains 17 residues. The CDR3 nucleotides are TGCGCCAGCAGCCAAGACGGACAGGGAGCTCCCCCAGATACGCAGTATTTT. The encoded protein is CASSQDGQGAPPDTQYF.

J is TRBJ1-1 and V is TRBV29-1; 7 bases fit TRBD1. With 7 bases clipped from V and 1 base from J, the junction kept 6 bases outside the gene matches. Germline values: CDR1 SQVTM, CDR2 ANQGSEA. The CDR3 loop spans 13 amino acids. The CDR3 nucleotides are TGCAGCGCCGAGGGGACAGAGAACACTGAAGCTTTCTTT. It is translated as CSAEGTENTEAFF.

The V call is TRBV15, the J call TRBJ1-5, with D perhaps matching TRBD1 (6 bases). This CDR3 has 15 amino acids. Trimming removed 3 bases from V and 4 bases from J, with 13 bases in between. Germline V gene lookup returns CDR1 LNHNV and CDR2 YYDKDF (reference sequence). The CDR3: CATSRDRDTNQPQHF. CDR3 in DNA: TGTGCCACCAGCAGGGACCGGGACACAAATCAGCCCCAGCATTTT.

V usage is TRBV11-2 and J usage is TRBJ2-7, with 13 bases aligning to TRBD2. The V gene end was trimmed by 4 bases and the J gene end by 4 bases; junction bases not matched to a gene: 4. The CDR3 is 15 residues long. Germline CDR1 SGHAT, CDR2 FQNNGV. CDR3 sequence (DNA): TGTGCCAGCAGCTGGGCGACTAGCGGGAGGTACGAGCAGTACTTC. Residues: CASSWATSGRYEQYF.

This clone was counted a single time. The gene calls are TRBV4-3 and TRBJ1-6, with D uncertain. CDR3 length equals 14 residues. The germline gives CDR1 LGHNA, CDR2 YSLEER. V was trimmed by 1 base and J by 5 bases, leaving 6 bases between them. In DNA form, the CDR3 reads TGCGCCAGCAGCCAAGTCGGAGATAATTCACCCCTCCACTTT. Protein sequence: CASSQVGDNSPLHF.

V and J are TRBV4-3 and TRBJ2-7, with 9 positions matching TRBD2. Trimming at V came to 4 bases and at J to 1 base, leaving 2 bases not matched to a gene. Germline lookup yields CDR1 LGHNA and CDR2 YSLEER. The CDR3 has 14 residues. The DNA for the CDR3 is TGCGCCAGCAGCCCCAGCGGGGGGTCCTACGAGCAGTACTTC. Translation gives CASSPSGGSYEQYF.